These 5 T cell receptor beta chains share one sample of origin, sequenced in a study of T-cell memory formation after mild COVID-19. TCRdb used MiXCR to reprocess the 5' RACE reads, holding one entry per CDR3 protein. The sample has approximately 580,000 distinct CDR3 sequences, around 20% seen once; the top ten hold about 12%. Sample: PBMCs or a T cell subset sorted from them (not recorded which). These TCRs come from an adult woman who had mild COVID-19 (a few samples of this study predate the infection). Cell type and time point are not known.

This clonotype was counted a few times. The chain combines TRBV4-1 with TRBJ2-1, with unresolved D. This CDR3 is built from 14 residues. CDR1 and CDR2 (germline): MGHRA, YSYEKL. Trimming cost V 5 bases and J 9 bases, with 17 bases left between them. The CDR3 is CASSSVIFGIEQFF. CDR3 in DNA: TGCGCCAGCAGCTCGGTCATATTTGGTATTGAGCAGTTCTTC.

This clonotype has at least ten counts. The chain uses TRBV19 and TRBJ1-4, with a tentative D call TRBD1 (5 bases). The CDR3 extends over 14 amino acids. With 5 bases removed from V and 7 bases from J, the gap between germline ends came to 14 bases. The germline V gene encodes CDR1 LNHDA and CDR2 SQIVND (reference sequence). CDR3 in amino acids: CASSSRGLGEKLFF. Written as DNA, the CDR3 is TGTGCCAGTAGTTCTAGGGGTTTGGGTGAAAAACTGTTTTTT.

The chain is built from TRBV4-3 and TRBJ2-2; possible D gene TRBD2, 5 bases. The germline V gene encodes CDR1 LGHNA and CDR2 YSLEER. V was trimmed by 4 bases and J by 1 base, leaving 13 bases between them. The CDR3 sequence is 16 residues long. The CDR3 loop reads CASSRGEGWNTGELFF. For the CDR3, the DNA is TGCGCCAGCAGCCGGGGAGAGGGTTGGAACACCGGGGAGCTGTTTTTT.

This sequence joins TRBV9 and TRBJ2-3; TRBD1 is a possible D gene (5 bases). The CDR3 loop spans 15 amino acids. In germline, CDR1 is SGDLS, CDR2 YYNGEE. V was pared by 4 bases and J by 2 bases, with 14 bases between. The CDR3 sequence is CASSPRTITTDTQYF. CDR3 nucleotides: TGTGCCAGCAGCCCGAGGACAATCACCACAGATACGCAGTATTTT.

The chain links TRBV9 to TRBJ2-1; 13 bases align to TRBD2. Germline values: CDR1 SGDLS, CDR2 YYNGEE. V shed 3 bases, J shed 3 bases, and the junction held 3 bases outside the gene matches. CDR3 length: 16 amino acids. CDR3 DNA sequence: TGTGCCAGCAGCGGGACTAGCGGGAGCAACTACAATGAGCAGTTCTTC. It codes for CASSGTSGSNYNEQFF.